This T cell receptor (beta chain) was obtained from a study of T cell repertoires in cytomegalovirus infection. Germline V CDR1 and CDR2: MRHNA, SNTAGT. The CDR3 consists of 16 residues. V lost 0 bases and J lost 6, with 15 bases in between. One entry per CDR3 protein, called by TCRdb with MiXCR from the reads. The table has some 350,000 distinct CDR3 sequences, about 34% seen once. This clonotype was counted between two and nine times. Its antigen is as yet unknown. Points from the study as a whole: Dominant in the ex vivo response were TCR beta clonotypes restricted by HLA-C and specific for CMV.

The TCR sequence derives from a human donor in good health (CMV status not recorded). Some clones in this sample may be carry-over from other donors' samples. The specimen comprised cultured PBMCs, sampled from culture after CMV antigen stimulation. The chain couples TRBV6-4 to TRBJ2-1; D ambiguous. The CDR3 is CASSDSVRVDINEQFF. The CDR3 nucleotides are TGTGCCAGCAGTGACTCGGTGAGAGTTGATATCAATGAGCAGTTCTTC.